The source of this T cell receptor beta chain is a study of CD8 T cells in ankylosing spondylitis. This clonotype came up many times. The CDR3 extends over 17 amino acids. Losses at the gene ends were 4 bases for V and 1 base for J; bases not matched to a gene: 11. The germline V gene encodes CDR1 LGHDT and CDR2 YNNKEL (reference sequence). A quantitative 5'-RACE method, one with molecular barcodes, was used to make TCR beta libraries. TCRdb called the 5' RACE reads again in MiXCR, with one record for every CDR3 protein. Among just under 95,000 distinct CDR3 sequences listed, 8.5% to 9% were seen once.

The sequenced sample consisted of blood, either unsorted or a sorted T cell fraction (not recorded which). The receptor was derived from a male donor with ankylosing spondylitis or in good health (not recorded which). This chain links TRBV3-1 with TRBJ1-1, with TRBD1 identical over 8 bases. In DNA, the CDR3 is TGTGCCAGCAGCCCCTTGGACAGGGAGCTTTGGAACACTGAAGCTTTCTTT. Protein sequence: CASSPLDRELWNTEAFF.